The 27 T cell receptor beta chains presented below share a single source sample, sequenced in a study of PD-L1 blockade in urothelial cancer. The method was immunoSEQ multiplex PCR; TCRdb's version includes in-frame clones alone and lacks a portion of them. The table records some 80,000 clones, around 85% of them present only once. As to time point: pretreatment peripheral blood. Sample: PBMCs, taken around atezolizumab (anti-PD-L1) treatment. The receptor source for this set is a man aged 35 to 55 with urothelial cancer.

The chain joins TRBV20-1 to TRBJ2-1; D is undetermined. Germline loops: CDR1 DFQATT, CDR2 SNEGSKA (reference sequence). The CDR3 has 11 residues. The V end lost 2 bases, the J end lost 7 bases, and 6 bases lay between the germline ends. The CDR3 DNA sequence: TGCAGTGCTAGATTAGCTAATGAGCAGTTCTTC. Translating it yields CSARLANEQFF.

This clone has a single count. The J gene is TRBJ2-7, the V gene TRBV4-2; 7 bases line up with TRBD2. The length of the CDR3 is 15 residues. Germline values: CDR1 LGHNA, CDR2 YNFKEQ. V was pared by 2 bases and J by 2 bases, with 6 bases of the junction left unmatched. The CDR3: CASSQRLAAAYEQYF. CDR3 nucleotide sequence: TGTGCCAGCAGCCAAAGACTAGCTGCCGCCTACGAGCAGTACTTC.

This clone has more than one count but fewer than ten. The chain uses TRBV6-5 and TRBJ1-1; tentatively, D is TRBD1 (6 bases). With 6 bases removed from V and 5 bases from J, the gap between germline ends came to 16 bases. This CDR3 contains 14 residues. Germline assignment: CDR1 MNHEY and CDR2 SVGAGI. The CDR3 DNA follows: TGTGCCAGCAGACCCGACAGGTTGAGTACTGAAGCTTTCTTT. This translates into CASRPDRLSTEAFF.

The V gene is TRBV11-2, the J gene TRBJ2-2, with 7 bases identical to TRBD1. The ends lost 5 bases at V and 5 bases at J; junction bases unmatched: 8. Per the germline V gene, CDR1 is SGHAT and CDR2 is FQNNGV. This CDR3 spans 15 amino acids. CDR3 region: CASSQQGLRTGELFF. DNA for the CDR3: TGTGCCAGCAGCCAACAGGGGTTGAGGACCGGGGAGCTGTTTTTT. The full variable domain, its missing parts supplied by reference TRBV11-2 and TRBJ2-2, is EAGVAQSPRYKIIEKRQSVAFWCNPISGHATLYWYQQILGQGPKLLIQFQNNGVVDDSQLPKDRFSAERLKGVDSTLKIQPAKLEDSAVYLCASSQQGLRTGELFFGEGSRLTVL.

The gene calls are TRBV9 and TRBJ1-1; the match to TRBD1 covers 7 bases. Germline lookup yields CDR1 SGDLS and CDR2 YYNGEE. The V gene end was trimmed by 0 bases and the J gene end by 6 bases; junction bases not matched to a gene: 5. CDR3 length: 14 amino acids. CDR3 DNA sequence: TGTGCCAGCAGCGTAGGTCAGGGGGTGGCTGAAGCTTTCTTT. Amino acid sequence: CASSVGQGVAEAFF.

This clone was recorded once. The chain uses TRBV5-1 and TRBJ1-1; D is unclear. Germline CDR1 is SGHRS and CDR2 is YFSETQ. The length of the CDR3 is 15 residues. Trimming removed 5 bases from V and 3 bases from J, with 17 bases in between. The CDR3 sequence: CASSSGLAGHTEAFF. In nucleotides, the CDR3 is TGCGCCAGCAGTTCCGGACTCGCAGGCCACACTGAAGCTTTCTTT.

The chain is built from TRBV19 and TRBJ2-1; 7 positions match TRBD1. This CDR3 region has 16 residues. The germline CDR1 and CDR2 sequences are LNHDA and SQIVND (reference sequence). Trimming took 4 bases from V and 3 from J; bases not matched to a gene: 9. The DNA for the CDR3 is TGTGCCAGTAGTACCTTACAGGGGAAGGACTACAATGAGCAGTTCTTC. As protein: CASSTLQGKDYNEQFF. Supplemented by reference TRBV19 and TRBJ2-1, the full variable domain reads DGGITQSPKYLFRKEGQNVTLSCEQNLNHDAMYWYRQDPGQGLRLIYYSQIVNDFQKGDIAEGYSVSREKKESFPLTVTSAQKNPTAFYLCASSTLQGKDYNEQFFGPGTRLTVL.

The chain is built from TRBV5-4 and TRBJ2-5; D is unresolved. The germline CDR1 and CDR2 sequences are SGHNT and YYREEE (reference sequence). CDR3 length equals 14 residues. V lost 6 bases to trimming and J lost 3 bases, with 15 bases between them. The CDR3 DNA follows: TGTGCCAGCACCAGCGCCTCAGCGAAAGAGACCCAGTACTTC. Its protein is CASTSASAKETQYF.

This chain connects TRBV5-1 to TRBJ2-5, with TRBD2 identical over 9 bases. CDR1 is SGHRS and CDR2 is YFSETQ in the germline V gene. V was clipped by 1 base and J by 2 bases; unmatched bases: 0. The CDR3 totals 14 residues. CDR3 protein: CASSLTSGQETQYF. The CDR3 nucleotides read TGCGCCAGCAGCTTGACTAGCGGGCAAGAGACCCAGTACTTC.

The CDR3 DNA is TGTGCCAGCAGTGGGGCGGGACTAGCGGACTACGAGCAGTACTTC. It codes for CASSGAGLADYEQYF. The V call is TRBV6-5, the J call TRBJ2-7; 11 bases agree with TRBD2. This CDR3 region has 15 residues. V was clipped by 5 bases and J by 3 bases; unmatched bases: 6. Looked up from germline, CDR1 is MNHEY and CDR2 is SVGAGI.

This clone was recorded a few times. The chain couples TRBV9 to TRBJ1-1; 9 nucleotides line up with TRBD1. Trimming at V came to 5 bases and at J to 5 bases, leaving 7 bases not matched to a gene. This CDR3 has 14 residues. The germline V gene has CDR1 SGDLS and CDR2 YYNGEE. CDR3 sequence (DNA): TGTGCCAGCAGTCGCGGACAGGGGTATACTGAAGCTTTCTTT. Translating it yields CASSRGQGYTEAFF.

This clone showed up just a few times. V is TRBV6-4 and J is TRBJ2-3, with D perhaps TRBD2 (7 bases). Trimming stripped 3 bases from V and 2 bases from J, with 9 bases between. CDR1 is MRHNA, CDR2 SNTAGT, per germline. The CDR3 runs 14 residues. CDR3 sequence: CASSEGGATDTQYF. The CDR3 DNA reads TGTGCCAGCAGTGAGGGGGGGGCCACAGATACGCAGTATTTT.

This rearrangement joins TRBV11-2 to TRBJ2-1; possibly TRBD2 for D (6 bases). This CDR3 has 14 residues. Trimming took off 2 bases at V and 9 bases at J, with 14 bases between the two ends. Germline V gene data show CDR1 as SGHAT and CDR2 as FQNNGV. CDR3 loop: CASSLTGARVEQFF. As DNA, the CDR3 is TGTGCCAGCAGCTTAACGGGAGCCAGGGTTGAGCAGTTCTTC.

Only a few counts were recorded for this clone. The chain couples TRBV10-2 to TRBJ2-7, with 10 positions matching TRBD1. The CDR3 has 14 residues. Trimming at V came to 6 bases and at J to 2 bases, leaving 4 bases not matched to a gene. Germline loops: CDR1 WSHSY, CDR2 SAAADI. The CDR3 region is CASRDGTGAYEQYF. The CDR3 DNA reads TGCGCCAGCAGGGACGGGACAGGGGCCTACGAGCAGTACTTC.

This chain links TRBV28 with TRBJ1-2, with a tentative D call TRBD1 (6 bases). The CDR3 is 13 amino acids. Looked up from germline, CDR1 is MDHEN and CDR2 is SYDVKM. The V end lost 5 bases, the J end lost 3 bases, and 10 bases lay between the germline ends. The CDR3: CASSQGKDYGYTF. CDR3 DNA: TGTGCCAGCAGTCAGGGGAAGGACTATGGCTACACCTTC.

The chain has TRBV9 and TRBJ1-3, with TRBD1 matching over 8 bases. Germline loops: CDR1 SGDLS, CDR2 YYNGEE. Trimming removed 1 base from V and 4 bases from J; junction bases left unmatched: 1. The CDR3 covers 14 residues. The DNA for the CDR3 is TGTGCCAGCAGCGTATCAGGGGGCGGAAACACCATATATTTT. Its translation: CASSVSGGGNTIYF.

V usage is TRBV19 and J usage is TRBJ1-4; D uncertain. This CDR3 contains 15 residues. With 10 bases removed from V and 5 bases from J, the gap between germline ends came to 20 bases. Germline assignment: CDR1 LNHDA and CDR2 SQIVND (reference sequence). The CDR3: CATKGVEASNEKLFF. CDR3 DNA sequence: TGTGCCACTAAAGGTGTGGAGGCTTCGAATGAAAAACTGTTTTTT.

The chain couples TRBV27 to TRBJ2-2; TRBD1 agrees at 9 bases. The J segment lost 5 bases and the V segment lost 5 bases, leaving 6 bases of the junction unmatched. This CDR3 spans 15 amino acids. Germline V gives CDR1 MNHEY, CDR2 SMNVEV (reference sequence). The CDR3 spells CASSRTGGGTGELFF. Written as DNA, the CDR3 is TGTGCCAGCAGTCGTACAGGGGGCGGAACCGGGGAGCTGTTTTTT.

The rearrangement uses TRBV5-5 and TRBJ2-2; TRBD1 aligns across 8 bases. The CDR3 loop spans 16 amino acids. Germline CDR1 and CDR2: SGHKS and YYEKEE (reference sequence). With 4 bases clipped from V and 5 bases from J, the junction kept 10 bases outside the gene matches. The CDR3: CASSNRGSATTGELFF. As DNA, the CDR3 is TGTGCCAGCAGCAACAGGGGGTCGGCGACAACCGGGGAGCTGTTTTTT. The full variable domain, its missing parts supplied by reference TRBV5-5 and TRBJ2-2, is DAGVTQSPTHLIKTRGQQVTLRCSPISGHKSVSWYQQVLGQGPQFIFQYYEKEERGRGNFPDRFSARQFPNYSSELNVNALLLGDSALYLCASSNRGSATTGELFFGEGSRLTVL.

This chain's CDR3 is CASSRDPAVSSYNEQFF. The CDR3 DNA is TGTGCCAGCAGCCGAGATCCAGCGGTTAGCTCCTACAATGAGCAGTTCTTC. The chain has TRBV5-4 and TRBJ2-1; possibly TRBD2 for D (5 bases). The CDR3 loop spans 17 amino acids. V gave up 4 bases and J gave up 0 bases, with 17 bases separating them. Looked up from germline, CDR1 is SGHNT and CDR2 is YYREEE (reference sequence).

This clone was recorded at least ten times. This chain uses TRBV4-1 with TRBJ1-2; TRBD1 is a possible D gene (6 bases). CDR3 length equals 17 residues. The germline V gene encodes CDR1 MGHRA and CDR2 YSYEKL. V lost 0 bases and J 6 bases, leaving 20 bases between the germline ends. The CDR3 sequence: CASSQDSLQGPRDGYTF. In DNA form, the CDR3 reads TGCGCCAGCAGCCAAGATTCCCTCCAGGGGCCGAGAGATGGCTACACCTTC.

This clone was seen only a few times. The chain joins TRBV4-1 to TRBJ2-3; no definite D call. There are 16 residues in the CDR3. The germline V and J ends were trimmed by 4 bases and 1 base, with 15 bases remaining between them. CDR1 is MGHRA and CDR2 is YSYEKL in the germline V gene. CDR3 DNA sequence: TGCGCCAGCAGCCCCCAAGAGATCGTACGCACAGATACGCAGTATTTT. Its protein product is CASSPQEIVRTDTQYF.

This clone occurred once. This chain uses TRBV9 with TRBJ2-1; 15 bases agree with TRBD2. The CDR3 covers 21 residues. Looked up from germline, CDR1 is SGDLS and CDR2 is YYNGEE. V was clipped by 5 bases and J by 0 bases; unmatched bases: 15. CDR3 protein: CASSVGMGLAGGLFSYNEQFF. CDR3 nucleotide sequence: TGTGCCAGCAGTGTCGGGATGGGACTAGCGGGAGGCCTCTTCTCCTACAATGAGCAGTTCTTC.

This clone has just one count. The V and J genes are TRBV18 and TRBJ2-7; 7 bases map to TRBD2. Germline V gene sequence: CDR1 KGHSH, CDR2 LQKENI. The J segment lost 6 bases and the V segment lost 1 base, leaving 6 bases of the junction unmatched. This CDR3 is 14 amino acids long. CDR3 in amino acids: CASSPLDGGGEQYF. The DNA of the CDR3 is TGTGCCAGCTCACCACTCGATGGGGGGGGCGAGCAGTACTTC.

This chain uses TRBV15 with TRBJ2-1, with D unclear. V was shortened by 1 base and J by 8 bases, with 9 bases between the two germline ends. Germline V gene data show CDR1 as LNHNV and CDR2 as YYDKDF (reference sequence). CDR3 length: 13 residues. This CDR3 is CATSRGRGYEQFF. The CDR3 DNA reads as TGTGCCACCAGCAGAGGAAGAGGCTATGAGCAGTTCTTC. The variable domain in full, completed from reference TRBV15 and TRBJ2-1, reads DAMVIQNPRYQVTQFGKPVTLSCSQTLNHNVMYWYQQKSSQAPKLLFHYYDKDFNNEADTPDNFQSRRPNTSFCFLDIRSPGLGDTAMYLCATSRGRGYEQFFGPGTRLTVL.

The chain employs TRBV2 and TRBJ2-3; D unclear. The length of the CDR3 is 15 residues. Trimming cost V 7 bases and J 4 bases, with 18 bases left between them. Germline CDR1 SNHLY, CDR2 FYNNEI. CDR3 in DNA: TGTGCCAGCATCTCCCAAGCATCCTCCCCAGATACGCAGTATTTT. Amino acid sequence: CASISQASSPDTQYF.

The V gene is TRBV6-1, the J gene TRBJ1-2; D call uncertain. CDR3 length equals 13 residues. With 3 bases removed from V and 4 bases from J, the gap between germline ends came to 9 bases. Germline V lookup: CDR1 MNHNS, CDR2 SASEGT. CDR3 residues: CASSDGSTYGYTF. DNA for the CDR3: TGTGCCAGCAGTGACGGGAGTACCTATGGCTACACCTTC.